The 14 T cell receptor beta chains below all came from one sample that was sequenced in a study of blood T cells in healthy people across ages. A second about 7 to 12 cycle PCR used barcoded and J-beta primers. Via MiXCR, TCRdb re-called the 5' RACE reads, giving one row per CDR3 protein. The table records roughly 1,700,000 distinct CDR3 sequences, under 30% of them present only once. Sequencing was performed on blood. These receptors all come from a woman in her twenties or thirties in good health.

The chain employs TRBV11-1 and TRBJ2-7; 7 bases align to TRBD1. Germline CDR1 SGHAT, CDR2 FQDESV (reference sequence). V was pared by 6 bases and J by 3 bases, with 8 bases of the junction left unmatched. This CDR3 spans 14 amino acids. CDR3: CASSWAQGDYEQYF. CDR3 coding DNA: TGTGCCAGCAGTTGGGCTCAGGGGGACTACGAGCAGTACTTC.

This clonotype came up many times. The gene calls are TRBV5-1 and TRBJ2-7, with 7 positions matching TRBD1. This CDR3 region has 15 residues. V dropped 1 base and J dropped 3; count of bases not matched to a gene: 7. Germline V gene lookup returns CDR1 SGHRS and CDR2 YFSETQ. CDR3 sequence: CASSLNTGEGYEQYF. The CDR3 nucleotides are TGCGCCAGCAGCTTGAATACAGGGGAAGGCTACGAGCAGTACTTC.

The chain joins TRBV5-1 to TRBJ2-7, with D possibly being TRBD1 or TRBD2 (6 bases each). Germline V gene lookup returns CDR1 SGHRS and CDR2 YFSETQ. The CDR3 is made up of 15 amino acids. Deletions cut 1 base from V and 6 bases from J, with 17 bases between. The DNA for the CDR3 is TGCGCCAGCAGCTTGATAGGGGGGCGTTTGGGCGAGCAGTACTTC. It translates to CASSLIGGRLGEQYF.

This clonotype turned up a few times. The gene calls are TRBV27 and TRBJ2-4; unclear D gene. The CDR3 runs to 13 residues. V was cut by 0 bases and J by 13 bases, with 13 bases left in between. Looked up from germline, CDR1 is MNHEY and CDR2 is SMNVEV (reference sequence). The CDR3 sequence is CASSLSPRLEQYF. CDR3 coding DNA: TGTGCCAGCAGTTTATCCCCCCGTTTAGAGCAGTACTTC.

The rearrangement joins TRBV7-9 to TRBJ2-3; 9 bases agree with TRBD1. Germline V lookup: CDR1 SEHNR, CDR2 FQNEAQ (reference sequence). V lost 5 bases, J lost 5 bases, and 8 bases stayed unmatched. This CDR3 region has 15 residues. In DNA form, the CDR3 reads TGTGCCAGCAGCCCCGACAGGGGGTTTGGAGATACGCAGTATTTT. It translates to CASSPDRGFGDTQYF.

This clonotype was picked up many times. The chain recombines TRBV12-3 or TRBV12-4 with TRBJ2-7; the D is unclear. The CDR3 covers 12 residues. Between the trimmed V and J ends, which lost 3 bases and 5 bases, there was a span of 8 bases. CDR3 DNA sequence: TGTGCCAGCAGTTTCTTTTCCCACGAGCAGTACTTC. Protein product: CASSFFSHEQYF.

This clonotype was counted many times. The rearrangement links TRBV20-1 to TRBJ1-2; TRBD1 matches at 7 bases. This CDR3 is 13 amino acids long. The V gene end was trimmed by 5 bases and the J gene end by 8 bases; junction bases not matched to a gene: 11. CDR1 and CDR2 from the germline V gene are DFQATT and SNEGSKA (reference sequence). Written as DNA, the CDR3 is TGCAGTGCTCTACCCGACAGGGATGGAGGCTACACCTTC. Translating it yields CSALPDRDGGYTF.

The CDR3 sequence is CATSVSWAVTGIVYEQYF. CDR3 DNA sequence: TGTGCCACCAGTGTTTCTTGGGCAGTGACGGGGATCGTATACGAGCAGTACTTC. This rearrangement joins TRBV24-1 to TRBJ2-7, with D maybe TRBD2 (5 bases). Trimming pared 5 bases from V and 4 bases from J, leaving 26 bases between. CDR3 length: 18 amino acids. Germline CDR1 and CDR2: KGHDR and SFDVKD.

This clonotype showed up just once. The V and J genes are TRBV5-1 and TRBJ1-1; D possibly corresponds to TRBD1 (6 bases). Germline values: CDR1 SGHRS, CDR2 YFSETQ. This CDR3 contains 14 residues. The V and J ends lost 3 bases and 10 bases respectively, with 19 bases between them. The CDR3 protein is CASSSDFRGPGAFF. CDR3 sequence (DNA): TGCGCCAGCAGCTCGGATTTCCGGGGGCCGGGAGCTTTCTTT.

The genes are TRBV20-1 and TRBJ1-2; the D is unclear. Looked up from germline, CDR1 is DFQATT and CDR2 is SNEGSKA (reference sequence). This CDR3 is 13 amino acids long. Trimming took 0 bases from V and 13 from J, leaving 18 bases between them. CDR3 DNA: TGCAGTGCTAGAGATCCATCGAGTGGGTTGCCCACCTTC. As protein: CSARDPSSGLPTF.

CDR3 DNA: TGTGCCAGCAGTGATTCCGGAAGGGATCAGCCCCAGCATTTT. Protein sequence: CASSDSGRDQPQHF. The V and J genes are TRBV25-1 and TRBJ1-5; D unresolved. CDR3 length equals 14 residues. V dropped 3 bases and J dropped 5 bases, with 11 bases sitting between them. Germline-derived CDR1 and CDR2 are MGHDK and SYGVNS.

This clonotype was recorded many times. The DNA for the CDR3 is TGTGCCAGCAGGGAGGGACAGGGCTGGATCTACGAGCAGTACTTC. This codes for CASREGQGWIYEQYF. This sequence joins TRBV6-6 and TRBJ2-7; TRBD1 agrees at 9 bases. CDR3 size: 15 residues. Germline CDR1 reads MNHNY; CDR2 reads SVGAGI (reference sequence). V lost 6 bases to trimming and J lost 3 bases; unmatched junction nucleotides: 9.

Here the CDR3 reads CASRFGRDFDEQYF. CDR3 nucleotide sequence: TGTGCCAGCAGATTTGGACGGGACTTCGACGAGCAGTACTTC. The chain employs TRBV28 and TRBJ2-7; weak D call: TRBD2 (6 bases). Germline CDR1 reads MDHEN; CDR2 reads SYDVKM. This CDR3 is built from 14 residues. The V end lost 6 bases, the J end lost 5 bases, and 17 bases lay between the germline ends.

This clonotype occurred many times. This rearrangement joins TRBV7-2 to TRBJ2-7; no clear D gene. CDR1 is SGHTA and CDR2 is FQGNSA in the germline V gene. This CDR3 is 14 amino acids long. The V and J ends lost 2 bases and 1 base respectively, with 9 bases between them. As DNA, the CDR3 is TGTGCCAGCAGCTTAATGGCGGTGTCCTACGAGCAGTACTTC. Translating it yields CASSLMAVSYEQYF.